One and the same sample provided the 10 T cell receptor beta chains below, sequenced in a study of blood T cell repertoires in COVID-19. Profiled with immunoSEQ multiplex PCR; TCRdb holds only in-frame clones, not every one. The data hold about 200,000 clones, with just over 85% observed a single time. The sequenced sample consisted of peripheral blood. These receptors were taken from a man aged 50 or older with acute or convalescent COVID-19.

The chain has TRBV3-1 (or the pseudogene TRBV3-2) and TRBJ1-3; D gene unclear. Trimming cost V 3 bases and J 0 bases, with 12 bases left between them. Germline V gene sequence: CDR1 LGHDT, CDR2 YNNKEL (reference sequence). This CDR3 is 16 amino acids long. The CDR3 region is CASSHRGNPSGNTIYF. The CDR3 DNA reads TGTGCCAGCAGCCACCGCGGAAATCCCTCTGGAAACACCATATATTTT.

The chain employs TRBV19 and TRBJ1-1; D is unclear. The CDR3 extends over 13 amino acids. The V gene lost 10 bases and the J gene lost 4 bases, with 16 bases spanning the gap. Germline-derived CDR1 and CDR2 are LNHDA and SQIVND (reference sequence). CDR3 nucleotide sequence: TGTGCCACCCTGGACTATTGGGGCACTGAAGCTTTCTTT. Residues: CATLDYWGTEAFF.

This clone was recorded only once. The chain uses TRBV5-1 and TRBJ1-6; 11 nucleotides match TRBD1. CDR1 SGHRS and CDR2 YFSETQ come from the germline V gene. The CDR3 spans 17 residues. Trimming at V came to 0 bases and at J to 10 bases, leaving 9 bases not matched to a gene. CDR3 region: CASSLGVAGTGGSPLHF. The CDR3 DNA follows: TGCGCCAGCAGCTTGGGTGTAGCCGGGACAGGGGGATCACCCCTCCACTTT.

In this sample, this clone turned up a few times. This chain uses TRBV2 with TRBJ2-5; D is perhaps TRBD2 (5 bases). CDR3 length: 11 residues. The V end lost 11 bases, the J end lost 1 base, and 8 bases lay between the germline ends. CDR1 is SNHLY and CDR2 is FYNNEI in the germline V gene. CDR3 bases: TGTGCCGGGAGATTCCAAGAGACCCAGTACTTC. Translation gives CAGRFQETQYF.

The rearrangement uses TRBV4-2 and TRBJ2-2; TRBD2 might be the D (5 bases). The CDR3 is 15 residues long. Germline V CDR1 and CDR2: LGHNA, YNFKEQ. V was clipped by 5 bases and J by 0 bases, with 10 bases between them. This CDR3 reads CASSAGVANTGELFF. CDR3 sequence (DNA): TGTGCCAGCAGCGCCGGGGTAGCGAACACCGGGGAGCTGTTTTTT.

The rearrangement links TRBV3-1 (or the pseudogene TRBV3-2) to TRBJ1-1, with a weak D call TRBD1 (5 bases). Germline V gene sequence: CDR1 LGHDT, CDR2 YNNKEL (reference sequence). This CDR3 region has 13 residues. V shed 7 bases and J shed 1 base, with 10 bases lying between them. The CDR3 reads CASTLTGNTEAFF. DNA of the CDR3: TGTGCCAGCACCCTAACAGGGAACACTGAAGCTTTCTTT.

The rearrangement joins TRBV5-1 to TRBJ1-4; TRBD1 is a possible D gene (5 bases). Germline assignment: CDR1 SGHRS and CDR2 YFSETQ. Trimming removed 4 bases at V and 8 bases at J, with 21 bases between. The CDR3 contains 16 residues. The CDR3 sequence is CASSPGGGVSGEKLFF. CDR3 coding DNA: TGCGCCAGCAGCCCCGGGGGAGGGGTTTCGGGCGAAAAACTGTTTTTT.

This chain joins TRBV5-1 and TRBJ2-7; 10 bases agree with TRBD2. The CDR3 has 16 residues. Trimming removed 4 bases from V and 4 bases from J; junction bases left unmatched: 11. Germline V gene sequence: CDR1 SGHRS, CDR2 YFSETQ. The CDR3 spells CASSPSGGEIGYEQYF. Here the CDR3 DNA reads TGCGCCAGCAGCCCCAGCGGGGGGGAAATCGGATACGAGCAGTACTTC.

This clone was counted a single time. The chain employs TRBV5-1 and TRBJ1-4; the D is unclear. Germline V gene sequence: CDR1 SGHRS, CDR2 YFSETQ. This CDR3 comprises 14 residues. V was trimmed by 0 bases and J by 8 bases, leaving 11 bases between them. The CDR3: CASSLEGAGEKLFF. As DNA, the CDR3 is TGCGCCAGCAGCTTGGAGGGCGCGGGGGAAAAACTGTTTTTT.

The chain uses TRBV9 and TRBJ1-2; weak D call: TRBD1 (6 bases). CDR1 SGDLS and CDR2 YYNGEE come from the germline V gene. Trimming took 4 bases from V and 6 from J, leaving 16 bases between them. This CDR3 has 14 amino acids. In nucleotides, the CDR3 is TGTGCCAGCAGCCCAGACGGGGCAGGGGATGGCTACACCTTC. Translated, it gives CASSPDGAGDGYTF.